Included here is one TCR beta chain sequence, with context. Its target is not known. The PCR contained 60 Vbeta and 13 Jbeta primers. Produced via immunoSEQ multiplex PCR; TCRdb's table is partial and in-frame only. The sample records some 130,000 clones, more than 75% being singletons. This sample stems from a study of cytomegalovirus exposure and HLA in healthy donors. Study context: A prior analysis found about 120 million unique TCR beta sequences from some 200 million T cells.

The germline V gene encodes CDR1 MDHEN and CDR2 SYDVKM. The ends lost 2 bases at V and 4 bases at J; junction bases unmatched: 5. The CDR3 covers 16 residues. Study results and limitations: The authors confirmed in vitro that a few CMV-associated chains were specific for CMV antigens. Cytomegalovirus status, reportedly, was diagnosed with high specificity and sensitivity by the classifier. TCR beta V- and J-gene trimming, according to a later analysis, was linked to a missense DCLRE1C variant.

The origin of this receptor is a woman aged 50 to 60 in good health and CMV-seropositive. The genes are TRBV28 and TRBJ2-1, with TRBD2 matching 10 bases. The sequencing sample was made of PBMCs. CDR3 nucleotide sequence: TGTGCCAGCAGTTTAAGCGGGGGGGGATCTTACAATGAGCAGTTCTTC. This sequence encodes CASSLSGGGSYNEQFF. Supplemented by reference TRBV28 and TRBJ2-1, the full variable domain reads DVKVTQSSRYLVKRTGEKVFLECVQDMDHENMFWYRQDPGLGLRLIYFSYDVKMKEKGDIPEGYSVSREKKERFSLILESASTNQTSMYLCASSLSGGGSYNEQFFGPGTRLTVL.